Listed here are 2 T cell receptor beta chains from one sample, sequenced in a study of T cell clones after liver transplantation. Assay: immunoSEQ multiplex PCR; the TCRdb copy retains only in-frame clones and omits some. The profile shows around 71,000 clones, roughly 80% of them singletons. The sequences come from CD4+ T cells from blood, collected 12 months after liver transplant. All receptors derive from a human patient who received a liver transplant. Some T cells may trace back to the graft donor.

The J gene is TRBJ2-7, the V gene TRBV9; 8 positions agree with TRBD1. This CDR3 has 14 residues. From germline, CDR1 is SGDLS and CDR2 YYNGEE. The V segment lost 4 bases and the J segment 3 bases; nucleotides outside the gene matches: 6. CDR3 sequence (DNA): TGTGCCAGCAGCCCCCGACAGGGGAGCTACGAGCAGTACTTC. The encoded protein is CASSPRQGSYEQYF.

This sequence joins TRBV7-8 and TRBJ1-1; the D gene is possibly TRBD1 (5 bases). The length of the CDR3 is 16 residues. Per the germline V gene, CDR1 is SGHVS and CDR2 is FQNEAQ. V lost 0 bases to trimming and J lost 0 bases, with 11 bases between them. CDR3 DNA: TGTGCCAGCAGCTTAGCCAGGGCAGACATGAACACTGAAGCTTTCTTT. Translation: CASSLARADMNTEAFF.